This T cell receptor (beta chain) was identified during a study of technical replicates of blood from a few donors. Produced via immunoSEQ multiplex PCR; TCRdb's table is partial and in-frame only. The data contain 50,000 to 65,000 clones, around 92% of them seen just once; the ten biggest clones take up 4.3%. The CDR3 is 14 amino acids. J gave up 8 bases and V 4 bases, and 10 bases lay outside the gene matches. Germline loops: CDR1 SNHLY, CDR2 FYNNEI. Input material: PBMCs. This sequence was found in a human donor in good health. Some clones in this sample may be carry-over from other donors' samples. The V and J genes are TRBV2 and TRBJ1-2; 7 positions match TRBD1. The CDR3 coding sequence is TGTGCCAGCAGTGCACAGGGGATTAATCGCGGCTACACCTTC. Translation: CASSAQGINRGYTF.